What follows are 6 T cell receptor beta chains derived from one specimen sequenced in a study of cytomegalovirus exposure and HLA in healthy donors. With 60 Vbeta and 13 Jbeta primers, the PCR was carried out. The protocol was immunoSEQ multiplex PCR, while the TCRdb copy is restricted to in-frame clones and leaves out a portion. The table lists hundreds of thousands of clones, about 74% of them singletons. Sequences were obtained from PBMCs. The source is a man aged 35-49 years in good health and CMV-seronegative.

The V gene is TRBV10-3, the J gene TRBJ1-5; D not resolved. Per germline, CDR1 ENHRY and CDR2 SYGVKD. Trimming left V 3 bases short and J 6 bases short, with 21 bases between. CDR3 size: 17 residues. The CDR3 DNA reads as TGTGCCATCAGTGACCATCGCGAGGGCTCAGGTTTTCAGCCCCAGCATTTT. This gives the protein CAISDHREGSGFQPQHF.

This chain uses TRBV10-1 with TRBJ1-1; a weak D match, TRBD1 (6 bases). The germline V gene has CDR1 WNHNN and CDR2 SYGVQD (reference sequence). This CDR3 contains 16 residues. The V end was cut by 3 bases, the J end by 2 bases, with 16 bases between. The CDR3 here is CASSDTGTGRNTEAFF. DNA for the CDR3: TGCGCCAGCAGTGATACAGGGACGGGGCGCAACACTGAAGCTTTCTTT.

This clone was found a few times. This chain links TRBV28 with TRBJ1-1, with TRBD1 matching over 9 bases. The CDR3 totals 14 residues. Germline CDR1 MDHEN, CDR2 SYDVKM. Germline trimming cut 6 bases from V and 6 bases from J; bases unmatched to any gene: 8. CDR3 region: CASSPGTGLSEAFF. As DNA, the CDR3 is TGTGCCAGCAGCCCCGGGACAGGGCTCTCTGAAGCTTTCTTT.

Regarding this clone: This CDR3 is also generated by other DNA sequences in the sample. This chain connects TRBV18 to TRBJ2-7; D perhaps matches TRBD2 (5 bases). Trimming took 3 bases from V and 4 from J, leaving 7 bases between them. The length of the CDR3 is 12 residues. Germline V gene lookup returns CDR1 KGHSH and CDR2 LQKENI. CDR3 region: CASSPDSYEQYF. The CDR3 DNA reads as TGTGCCAGCTCACCGGACTCGTACGAGCAGTACTTC.

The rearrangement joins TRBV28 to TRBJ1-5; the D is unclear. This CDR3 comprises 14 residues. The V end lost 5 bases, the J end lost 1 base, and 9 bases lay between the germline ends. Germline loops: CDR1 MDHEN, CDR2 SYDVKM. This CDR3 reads CASSGERSNQPQHF. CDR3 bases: TGTGCCAGCAGTGGGGAGAGGAGCAATCAGCCCCAGCATTTT. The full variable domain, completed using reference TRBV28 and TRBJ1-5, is DVKVTQSSRYLVKRTGEKVFLECVQDMDHENMFWYRQDPGLGLRLIYFSYDVKMKEKGDIPEGYSVSREKKERFSLILESASTNQTSMYLCASSGERSNQPQHFGDGTRLSIL.

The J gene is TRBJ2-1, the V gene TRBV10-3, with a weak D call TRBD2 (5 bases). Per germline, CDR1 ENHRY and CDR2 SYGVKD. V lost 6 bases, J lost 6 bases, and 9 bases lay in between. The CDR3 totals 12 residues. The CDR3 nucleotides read TGTGCCATCAGGTCCCGGGGCAATGAGCAGTTCTTC. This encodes CAIRSRGNEQFF.